The 29 T cell receptor beta chains below were found in one sample sequenced in a study of T cell changes during pregnancy in multiple sclerosis. TCRdb's table, derived via immunoSEQ multiplex PCR, lists solely in-frame clones and lacks some. This table has about 70,000 clones, 92% appearing once. The specimen was CD8+ T cells from peripheral blood mononuclear cells, collected in the third trimester of pregnancy. The receptors here all came from a female donor in good health, enrolled as a control in a pregnancy study.

The chain joins TRBV9 to TRBJ1-1, with D maybe TRBD1 (6 bases). Per germline, CDR1 SGDLS and CDR2 YYNGEE. The CDR3 is 17 amino acids. V was pared by 0 bases and J by 2 bases, with 17 bases between. CDR3 sequence reads: CASSVGAGAIRNTEAFF. CDR3 DNA sequence: TGTGCCAGCAGCGTAGGGGCAGGGGCGATCCGTAACACTGAAGCTTTCTTT.

The chain carries TRBV27 and TRBJ2-3; a possible D gene is TRBD2 (5 bases). V shed 8 bases and J shed 4 bases, with 10 bases lying between them. Germline V gives CDR1 MNHEY, CDR2 SMNVEV (reference sequence). This CDR3 region has 12 residues. In DNA form, the CDR3 reads TGTGCCAGCGGAGGAATCCCAGATACGCAGTATTTT. Amino acids: CASGGIPDTQYF.

The chain joins TRBV4-3 to TRBJ2-1; perhaps TRBD1 as D (5 bases). CDR1 and CDR2 (germline): LGHNA, YSLEER. The CDR3 runs to 16 residues. V lost 4 bases to trimming and J lost 2 bases, with 15 bases between them. CDR3 region: CASSPASVGAYNEQFF. CDR3 nucleotides: TGCGCCAGCAGCCCCGCCTCCGTAGGGGCCTACAATGAGCAGTTCTTC.

The CDR3 DNA reads TGTGCCAGCAGCGGGCTTATTGAAGATCGACACCAAGCTAACTATGGCTACACCTTC. Protein sequence: CASSGLIEDRHQANYGYTF. This sequence joins TRBV11-3 and TRBJ1-2, with D unresolved. Germline CDR1 SGHNT, CDR2 YENEEA. V dropped 5 bases and J dropped 0 bases, with 25 bases sitting between them. The CDR3 runs to 19 residues.

The chain uses TRBV9 and TRBJ2-7, with D unclear. The CDR3 runs to 15 residues. Germline V gene data show CDR1 as SGDLS and CDR2 as YYNGEE. Trimming left V 0 bases short and J 7 bases short, with 17 bases between. CDR3 residues: CASSVAGHPGQEQYF. The CDR3 nucleotides are TGTGCCAGCAGCGTAGCTGGGCACCCCGGTCAGGAGCAGTACTTC. The complete variable domain, with remaining parts taken from reference TRBV9 and TRBJ2-7, reads DSGVTQTPKHLITATGQRVTLRCSPRSGDLSVYWYQQSLDQGLQFLIQYYNGEERAKGNILERFSAQQFPDLHSELNLSSLELGDSALYFCASSVAGHPGQEQYFGPGTRLTVT.

This clone was recorded once. The chain links TRBV5-4 to TRBJ1-1; possibly TRBD1 for D (6 bases). The CDR3 runs to 11 residues. The germline CDR1 and CDR2 sequences are SGHNT and YYREEE (reference sequence). Trimming took off 4 bases at V and 14 bases at J, with 15 bases between the two ends. The CDR3 region has the DNA TGTGCCAGCAGCGCCTCAGGGGATCGCTTCTTT. Its translation: CASSASGDRFF.

The V gene is TRBV4-3, the J gene TRBJ2-5; 10 bases are shared with TRBD2. With V trimmed by 4 bases and J by 5 bases, 7 bases remained unmatched. The CDR3 runs to 15 residues. Germline values: CDR1 LGHNA, CDR2 YSLEER. DNA for the CDR3: TGCGCCAGCAGCCGGATTCTAGCGGGGGTGGAGACCCAGTACTTC. Translation: CASSRILAGVETQYF.

The chain carries TRBV13 and TRBJ2-7; D is undetermined. V was shortened by 1 base and J by 3 bases, with 7 bases between the two germline ends. CDR3 length: 13 residues. The V gene's germline CDR1 is PRHDT and CDR2 FYEKMQ (reference sequence). CDR3 bases: TGTGCCAGCAGCTTAGAAGAGGACTACGAGCAGTACTTC. It specifies CASSLEEDYEQYF.

The chain is built from TRBV18 and TRBJ2-7, with TRBD2 as a possible D gene (5 bases). Germline V CDR1 and CDR2: KGHSH, LQKENI. The CDR3 is 15 residues long. V lost 0 bases to trimming and J lost 4 bases, with 13 bases between them. The CDR3 sequence is CASSPPGGSAYEQYF. The CDR3, as DNA: TGTGCCAGCTCACCACCTGGCGGGTCCGCTTACGAGCAGTACTTC.

The gene calls are TRBV4-3 and TRBJ1-2, with a weak D call TRBD1 (5 bases). V lost 0 bases to trimming and J lost 8 bases, with 22 bases between them. The V gene's germline CDR1 is LGHNA and CDR2 YSLEER. The CDR3 is 17 residues long. The CDR3 DNA is TGCGCCAGCAGCCAAGAATTCGGGGGAGGAGCAAACCGGGGCTACACCTTC. Its protein product is CASSQEFGGGANRGYTF.

The rearrangement joins TRBV5-6 to TRBJ1-3, with TRBD1 matching over 7 bases. The V and J ends lost 0 bases and 0 bases, in that order; junction bases with no gene match: 6. Germline V gene lookup returns CDR1 SGHDT and CDR2 YYEEEE. This CDR3 contains 17 residues. The CDR3 loop reads CASSLARGPGSGNTIYF. CDR3 nucleotide sequence: TGTGCCAGCAGCTTGGCGAGGGGGCCCGGCTCTGGAAACACCATATATTTT.

The chain couples TRBV29-1 to TRBJ2-7, with D unresolved. The CDR3 is 17 residues long. The V and J ends lost 0 bases and 0 bases respectively, with 18 bases between them. Germline CDR1 SQVTM, CDR2 ANQGSEA. The CDR3: CSVEEDSGSSDSYEQYF. The CDR3 DNA reads TGCAGCGTTGAAGAGGATAGTGGTAGCTCCGACTCCTACGAGCAGTACTTC.

The V gene is TRBV6-1, the J gene TRBJ1-2, with D maybe TRBD1 (5 bases). In germline, CDR1 is MNHNS, CDR2 SASEGT. Trimming removed 8 bases from V and 4 bases from J, with 8 bases in between. CDR3 length equals 11 residues. The CDR3 region is CASGGGYGYTF. In nucleotides, the CDR3 is TGTGCCAGCGGGGGAGGCTATGGCTACACCTTC.

The gene calls are TRBV6-1 and TRBJ2-7; possible D gene TRBD2, 5 bases. CDR3 size: 14 residues. Germline-derived CDR1 and CDR2 are MNHNS and SASEGT. V shed 3 bases and J shed 4 bases, with 13 bases lying between them. The chain's CDR3 is CASSEVRDRYEQYF. DNA of the CDR3: TGTGCCAGCAGTGAGGTGAGGGATCGGTACGAGCAGTACTTC.

The chain is built from TRBV4-3 and TRBJ2-1, with 10 nucleotides matching TRBD1. The length of the CDR3 is 16 residues. Germline V gene sequence: CDR1 LGHNA, CDR2 YSLEER. V was pared by 6 bases and J by 3 bases, with 8 bases of the junction left unmatched. The CDR3 region has the DNA TGCGCCAGCAGACGACCCGGGACAGGGGTCTACAATGAGCAGTTCTTC. Its protein is CASRRPGTGVYNEQFF.

The rearrangement uses TRBV5-4 and TRBJ1-3; 7 nucleotides line up with TRBD1. The germline CDR1 and CDR2 sequences are SGHNT and YYREEE (reference sequence). J gave up 0 bases and V 4 bases, and 10 bases lay outside the gene matches. The length of the CDR3 is 17 residues. The CDR3 sequence is CASSAAGQTYSGNTIYF. In nucleotides, the CDR3 is TGTGCCAGCAGCGCGGCGGGACAGACCTACTCTGGAAACACCATATATTTT.

The V gene is TRBV5-6, the J gene TRBJ2-7; TRBD2 is a possible D gene (5 bases). The CDR3 spans 14 residues. Between the trimmed V and J ends, which lost 0 bases and 3 bases, there was a span of 10 bases. Germline V gene data show CDR1 as SGHDT and CDR2 as YYEEEE. The CDR3 is CASSLAGSYYEQYF. In DNA, the CDR3 is TGTGCCAGCAGCTTGGCGGGGTCATACTACGAGCAGTACTTC.

The rearrangement uses TRBV1 and TRBJ1-3; TRBD1 is the table's D call and was not checked against the DNA. TRBV1 is a pseudogene. The CDR3 covers 18 residues. CDR3: CTSSPLGPGENSGNTIYF. As DNA, the CDR3 is TGCACCAGCAGCCCCCTGGGGCCAGGGGAGAACTCTGGAAACACCATATATTTT.

The chain uses TRBV7-2 and TRBJ2-1; 11 nucleotides agree with TRBD2. The CDR3 length is 18 residues. The germline V gene encodes CDR1 SGHTA and CDR2 FQGNSA. The J segment lost 7 bases and the V segment lost 3 bases, leaving 14 bases of the junction unmatched. CDR3 region: CASSFQERLAGLGNEQFF. The CDR3 DNA sequence: TGTGCCAGCAGCTTCCAAGAGCGACTAGCGGGGTTGGGGAATGAGCAGTTCTTC.

This clone was detected once. The CDR3 coding sequence is TGTGCCAGCAGCGTGGCCGGGACAGGGTCCCTCTACGAGCAGTACTTC. The encoded protein is CASSVAGTGSLYEQYF. The V call is TRBV9, the J call TRBJ2-7, with TRBD1 matching 9 bases. J lost 3 bases, V lost 2 bases, and 9 bases had no gene match. The germline CDR1 and CDR2 sequences are SGDLS and YYNGEE. This CDR3 comprises 16 residues.

V and J are TRBV7-2 and TRBJ2-7; tentative D call: TRBD1 (5 bases). V shed 1 base and J shed 7 bases, with 14 bases lying between them. The germline V gene encodes CDR1 SGHTA and CDR2 FQGNSA. The CDR3 is made up of 14 amino acids. The CDR3 reads CASSLGVGQWEQYF. In nucleotides, the CDR3 is TGTGCCAGCAGCTTAGGGGTGGGGCAGTGGGAGCAGTACTTC.

This chain links TRBV4-3 with TRBJ1-2; tentative D call: TRBD1 (5 bases). The V gene lost 0 bases and the J gene lost 8 bases, with 22 bases spanning the gap. The CDR3 has 17 residues. CDR1 is LGHNA and CDR2 is YSLEER in the germline V gene. This chain's CDR3 is CASSQEAFLPKAGGYTF. CDR3 nucleotide sequence: TGCGCCAGCAGCCAAGAAGCCTTTTTGCCGAAAGCAGGGGGCTACACCTTC.

The chain has TRBV10-3 and TRBJ2-7; 9 bases align to TRBD2. This CDR3 is 15 amino acids long. Trimming cost V 2 bases and J 2 bases; bases outside gene matches: 4. Germline V CDR1 and CDR2: ENHRY, SYGVKD. In DNA form, the CDR3 reads TGTGCCATCAGTGAGGAGCCTAGCGGGGCCTACGAGCAGTACTTC. This codes for CAISEEPSGAYEQYF.

This sequence joins TRBV9 and TRBJ2-3, with D maybe TRBD2 (6 bases). The V end lost 4 bases, the J end lost 3 bases, and 18 bases lay between the germline ends. This CDR3 is 16 amino acids long. Germline V CDR1 and CDR2: SGDLS, YYNGEE. The CDR3, as DNA: TGTGCCAGCAGCCCGAGGTTCGGGGGACCTACAGATACGCAGTATTTT. Translated, it gives CASSPRFGGPTDTQYF.

The V gene is TRBV7-6, the J gene TRBJ1-1; possibly TRBD1 for D (5 bases). CDR1 and CDR2 (germline): SGHVS, FNYEAQ. Deletions cut 5 bases from V and 2 bases from J, with 12 bases between. This CDR3 is 14 amino acids long. CDR3 in DNA: TGTGCCAGCAGCGGGGCAGGGCTCAACACTGAAGCTTTCTTT. Protein sequence: CASSGAGLNTEAFF.

The rearrangement joins TRBV12-5 to TRBJ2-1; no clear D gene. CDR3 size: 13 residues. Trimming cost V 2 bases and J 6 bases, with 8 bases left between them. The germline CDR1 and CDR2 sequences are LGHNT and FRNRAP. The CDR3 DNA reads as TGTGCTAGTGGTTTGTCCAGCGCCAATGAGCAGTTCTTC. Its protein product is CASGLSSANEQFF.

This chain joins TRBV7-6 and TRBJ2-1; 9 nucleotides align to TRBD2. CDR1 is SGHVS, CDR2 FNYEAQ, per germline. V gave up 9 bases and J gave up 5 bases; unmatched junction bases: 5. The CDR3 extends over 13 amino acids. In nucleotides, the CDR3 is TGTGCCAGTGGAGCGGGGGGAAACAATGAGCAGTTCTTC. Protein: CASGAGGNNEQFF.

The rearrangement joins TRBV7-9 to TRBJ1-6; D unresolved. The CDR3 has 12 residues. Germline V gene lookup returns CDR1 SEHNR and CDR2 FQNEAQ (reference sequence). V was pared by 4 bases and J by 5 bases, with 3 bases between. The CDR3: CASSSDNSPLHF. The CDR3 nucleotides read TGTGCCAGCAGCTCGGATAATTCACCCCTCCACTTT.

This rearrangement joins TRBV5-1 to TRBJ2-1; D is undetermined. The CDR3 sequence is 15 residues long. The germline V and J ends were trimmed by 1 base and 1 base, with 9 bases remaining between them. CDR1 is SGHRS and CDR2 is YFSETQ in the germline V gene. The CDR3 sequence: CASSLLSSSYNEQFF. The DNA for the CDR3 is TGCGCCAGCAGCTTGCTGAGTTCATCCTACAATGAGCAGTTCTTC.